This TCR beta chain is drawn from a study of post-analysis software for immune sequencing data. The study's findings and limits: Patients had higher frequencies than controls of about five TRBV segments, including TRBV5-6, TRBV5-1 and TRBV20-1.

Tagging with unique molecular identifiers was a feature of the TCR beta cDNA libraries. TCRdb used MiXCR to reprocess the PCR reads, holding one entry per CDR3 protein. The sample lists some 690,000 distinct CDR3 sequences, less than 35% occurring once. CDR3 length: 15 residues. Germline lookup yields CDR1 MGHRA and CDR2 YSYEKL. Trimming removed 1 base from V and 0 bases from J, with 9 bases in between. This clonotype has a handful of counts. Its antigen is as yet unknown. The rearrangement joins TRBV4-1 to TRBJ2-5; D remains unclear. Sample: blood. This TCR was sampled from a girl aged 5-17 years with multiple sclerosis. The CDR3 region is CASSQGVGHQETQYF. The CDR3 region has the DNA TGCGCCAGCAGCCAAGGGGTAGGGCACCAAGAGACCCAGTACTTC.